This entry describes one T cell receptor (beta chain). Antigen unknown. The sample comes from a study of cytomegalovirus exposure and HLA in healthy donors. CDR3 length equals 19 residues. Per the germline V gene, CDR1 is LNHNV and CDR2 is YYDKDF (reference sequence). The junction had 9 bases not matched to a gene; V was cut back by 1 base and J by 0 bases. Sequenced by immunoSEQ multiplex PCR; TCRdb stores in-frame clones only, minus some. The repertoire consists of about 130,000 clones, with 89% occurring once and the leading ten covering about 3%. Study observations and caveats: Many donors carried some public TCRs, although rarity characterized most TCR sequences. First-cohort TCR clusters were later found to tend to co-occur in the 120 or so validation repertoires.

This TCR came from a young man in good health and CMV-seronegative. Sequencing was done on a sample of PBMCs. This sequence joins TRBV15 and TRBJ2-1, with 10 nucleotides matching TRBD2. The CDR3 nucleotides are TGTGCCACCAGCAGAGGGCTAGCGGGGGACCCGAGCTCCTACAATGAGCAGTTCTTC. The encoded protein is CATSRGLAGDPSSYNEQFF.